Reported below is one TCR beta chain. This sample is part of a study of blood T cell repertoires in COVID-19. Across the whole study: Whether acute or convalescent, the COVID-19 samples came from the United States, Italy and Spain. Sources were T cells, B-cell-depleted T cells, or PBMCs; the material itself was cDNA or gDNA.

The CDR3 runs 15 residues. Looked up from germline, CDR1 is SGHKS and CDR2 is YYEKEE (reference sequence). The V and J ends lost 6 bases and 3 bases respectively, with 16 bases between them. Generated by immunoSEQ multiplex PCR, the TCRdb table keeps only in-frame clones and is missing some. The sample carries some 150,000 clones, about 88% recorded once. The gene calls are TRBV5-5 and TRBJ2-1; no clear D. Specimen: peripheral blood. The clonotype originates from a man aged 40-50 years with acute or convalescent COVID-19. As DNA, the CDR3 is TGTGCCAGCACCCCGGTTGTGTCCTTCTACAATGAGCAGTTCTTC. Its translation is CASTPVVSFYNEQFF.